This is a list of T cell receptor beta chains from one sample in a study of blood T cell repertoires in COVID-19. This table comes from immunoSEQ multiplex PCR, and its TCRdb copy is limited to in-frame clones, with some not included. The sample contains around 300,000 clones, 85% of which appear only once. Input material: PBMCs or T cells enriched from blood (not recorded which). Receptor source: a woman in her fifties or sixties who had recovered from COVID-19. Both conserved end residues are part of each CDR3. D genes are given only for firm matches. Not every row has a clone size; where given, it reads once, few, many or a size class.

cdr3_nt: TGTGCCACCAGCAGAGATCGAGCCGCCGGGGAGCTGTTTTTT
cdr3_aa: CATSRDRAAGELFF
v_call: TRBV15
clone_size: .
j_call: TRBJ2-2
d_call: .

cdr3_nt: TGTGCCAGCAGTTCCCAACAGGGAAACACCATATATTTT
cdr3_aa: CASSSQQGNTIYF
v_call: TRBV25-1
clone_size: .
j_call: TRBJ1-3
d_call: .

cdr3_nt: TGTGCCAGCAGCCCAGGTGGTTTGGAGAACACTGAAGCTTTCTTT
cdr3_aa: CASSPGGLENTEAFF
v_call: TRBV3-1/TRBV3-2
clone_size: .
j_call: TRBJ1-1
d_call: .

cdr3_nt: TGCGCCAGCAGCCTGGGACTAGCGAGAAACACCGGGGAGCTGTTTTTT
cdr3_aa: CASSLGLARNTGELFF
v_call: TRBV4-1
clone_size: .
j_call: TRBJ2-2
d_call: TRBD2

cdr3_nt: TGTGCCAGCAGCCTACAGGGGAGAACGAACACCGGGGAGCTGTTTTTT
cdr3_aa: CASSLQGRTNTGELFF
v_call: TRBV7-6
clone_size: .
j_call: TRBJ2-2
d_call: TRBD1

cdr3_nt: TGCGCCAGCAGTGATGGGTCGTTAACTAGCGGGTACAATGAGCAGTTCTTC
cdr3_aa: CASSDGSLTSGYNEQFF
v_call: TRBV10-1
clone_size: .
j_call: TRBJ2-1
d_call: TRBD2

cdr3_nt: TGTGCCAGCAGGCTCCAGGGTTTTGATACGCAGTATTTT
cdr3_aa: CASRLQGFDTQYF
v_call: TRBV12-3/TRBV12-4
clone_size: few
j_call: TRBJ2-3
d_call: .

cdr3_nt: TGCAGCGGCGGACAGGGGGAGAATGAGCAGTTCTTC
cdr3_aa: CSGGQGENEQFF
v_call: TRBV29-1
clone_size: .
j_call: TRBJ2-1
d_call: TRBD1

cdr3_nt: TGTGCCAGCAGCTTGGGAGACATAGAGATTACGCAGTATTTT
cdr3_aa: CASSLGDIEITQYF
v_call: TRBV5-6
clone_size: .
j_call: TRBJ2-3
d_call: .

cdr3_nt: TGTGCCTGGAGTGTAGTTCGCTATAGCGGGAGAGCCGGGGAGCTGTTTTTT
cdr3_aa: CAWSVVRYSGRAGELFF
v_call: TRBV30
clone_size: .
j_call: TRBJ2-2
d_call: TRBD2

cdr3_nt: TGTGCCAGCAGCCAGTCCGGGACAGGGATCGGAAACACCATATATTTT
cdr3_aa: CASSQSGTGIGNTIYF
v_call: TRBV3-1/TRBV3-2
clone_size: few
j_call: TRBJ1-3
d_call: TRBD1

cdr3_nt: TGCGCCAGCAGACAGAGCACGTGGGCAACTAATGAAAAACTGTTTTTT
cdr3_aa: CASRQSTWATNEKLFF
v_call: TRBV23-1
clone_size: .
j_call: TRBJ1-4
d_call: .

cdr3_nt: TGTGCCTGGAGTATAGTCCGGAGGACTGGCTACACCTTC
cdr3_aa: CAWSIVRRTGYTF
v_call: TRBV30
clone_size: .
j_call: TRBJ1-2
d_call: .

cdr3_nt: TGTGCCAGCAGCTTGGATCCTGGGGAGAGCACTGAAGCTTTCTTT
cdr3_aa: CASSLDPGESTEAFF
v_call: TRBV5-5
clone_size: .
j_call: TRBJ1-1
d_call: .

cdr3_nt: TGTGCCAGCTCACCTGGACTAGCGACCACAGATACGCAGTATTTT
cdr3_aa: CASSPGLATTDTQYF
v_call: TRBV18
clone_size: .
j_call: TRBJ2-3
d_call: TRBD2

cdr3_nt: TGTGCCAGCACATCACAGGGCTTAAACTATGGCTACACCTTC
cdr3_aa: CASTSQGLNYGYTF
v_call: TRBV5-6
clone_size: few
j_call: TRBJ1-2
d_call: .

cdr3_nt: TGTGCCAGCAGCTGGGGAGGCACTGAAGCTTTCTTT
cdr3_aa: CASSWGGTEAFF
v_call: TRBV7-8
clone_size: .
j_call: TRBJ1-1
d_call: .

cdr3_nt: TGTGCCTGGAGCGTGGGACTAGCGGGGGGGACAGATACGCAGTATTTT
cdr3_aa: CAWSVGLAGGTDTQYF
v_call: TRBV30
clone_size: few
j_call: TRBJ2-3
d_call: TRBD2

cdr3_nt: TGTGCCAGCAGCTCCCCAGCGCCCAAAAACATTCAGTACTTC
cdr3_aa: CASSSPAPKNIQYF
v_call: TRBV7-9
clone_size: .
j_call: TRBJ2-4
d_call: .

cdr3_nt: TGTGCCCTTACCCCCCGACATTCCGTTTTCACTGAAGCTTTCTTT
cdr3_aa: CALTPRHSVFTEAFF
v_call: TRBV30
clone_size: .
j_call: TRBJ1-1
d_call: .

cdr3_nt: TGTGCCAGCTCACCTCAGACAGGGGGGCCTGGAAACACCATATATTTT
cdr3_aa: CASSPQTGGPGNTIYF
v_call: TRBV18
clone_size: .
j_call: TRBJ1-3
d_call: TRBD1

cdr3_nt: TGTGCTAGTGGTTCATCGGACAGGGCCTACAATGAGCAGTTCTTC
cdr3_aa: CASGSSDRAYNEQFF
v_call: TRBV12-5
clone_size: .
j_call: TRBJ2-1
d_call: TRBD1

cdr3_nt: TGTGCCAGCAGTTTATGGGCAGGGGTGAGCACTGAAGCTTTCTTT
cdr3_aa: CASSLWAGVSTEAFF
v_call: TRBV27
clone_size: .
j_call: TRBJ1-1
d_call: .

cdr3_nt: TGCGCCAGCACATCAATTCGGGGGGCGGTCACTGAAGCTTTCTTT
cdr3_aa: CASTSIRGAVTEAFF
v_call: TRBV5-1
clone_size: .
j_call: TRBJ1-1
d_call: .

cdr3_nt: TGTGCCACCACCGAGTTGTTACCCTCTGGAAACACCATATATTTT
cdr3_aa: CATTELLPSGNTIYF
v_call: TRBV19
clone_size: .
j_call: TRBJ1-3
d_call: .

cdr3_nt: TGTGCCAGCAGCAATATCGGACAGGAGTGGTACGAGCAGTACTTC
cdr3_aa: CASSNIGQEWYEQYF
v_call: TRBV3-1/TRBV3-2
clone_size: .
j_call: TRBJ2-7
d_call: TRBD1

cdr3_nt: TGTGCCATCAGTGCGACAGAAGATACCCAAGGCTACACCTTC
cdr3_aa: CAISATEDTQGYTF
v_call: TRBV10-3
clone_size: .
j_call: TRBJ1-2
d_call: .